The 21 T cell receptor beta chains presented below share a single source sample, sequenced in a study of regulatory T cells in long-lasting Graves disease. Indicated time point: newly diagnosed GD, antithyroid drugs for less than 3 months. PBMCs were the source of the RNA used for TCR sequencing. With iRepertoire HTBI primers and Arm-PCR of CDR3 regions, TCR beta libraries were built. TCRdb reanalysed the multiplex PCR reads using MiXCR and keeps one entry per CDR3 protein. The sample has about 240,000 distinct CDR3 sequences, over 20% seen once. Source: peripheral blood mononuclear cells (PBMCs), taken at new diagnosis, from a patient treated with antithyroid drugs. All receptors come from a female donor with Graves disease.

The chain employs TRBV5-1 and TRBJ1-2; 9 bases are shared with TRBD1. V trimming: 4 bases; J trimming: 1 base; junction bases outside the gene matches: 5. Germline V CDR1 and CDR2: SGHRS, YFSETQ. This CDR3 contains 15 residues. The CDR3 bases are TGCGCCAGCAGCAAACAGGGGGCCGGTAACTATGGCTACACCTTC. Translating it yields CASSKQGAGNYGYTF.

This clonotype was seen at least ten times. An end of the junction differs from the germline gene, which may be a read error. This chain connects TRBV4-3 to TRBJ1-1; D is unclear. The length of the CDR3 is 13 residues. The V gene's germline CDR1 is LGHNA and CDR2 YSLEER. CDR3 sequence (DNA): TGTGCCAGCAGCCAAGGGATGAACACTGAAGCTTTCTTT. Translated, it gives CASSQGMNTEAFF.

This clonotype has more than one count but fewer than ten. This rearrangement joins TRBV5-5 to TRBJ2-7; weak D call: TRBD2 (5 bases). The V gene's germline CDR1 is SGHKS and CDR2 YYEKEE (reference sequence). There are 15 residues in the CDR3. Trimming removed 4 bases from V and 0 bases from J, with 14 bases in between. CDR3 residues: CASSPDSRSSYEQYF. The CDR3 DNA sequence: TGTGCCAGCAGCCCGGACTCAAGGAGCTCCTACGAGCAGTACTTC.

This clonotype was seen at least ten times. This sequence joins TRBV27 and TRBJ1-1; perhaps TRBD1 as D (6 bases). This CDR3 contains 16 residues. Trimming pared 5 bases from V and 0 bases from J, leaving 16 bases between. Looked up from germline, CDR1 is MNHEY and CDR2 is SMNVEV (reference sequence). The CDR3 sequence is CASSPYRAILNTEAFF. The CDR3 coding sequence is TGTGCCAGCAGTCCTTACAGGGCGATTTTGAACACTGAAGCTTTCTTT.

This clonotype was counted ten times or more. J is TRBJ2-3 and V is TRBV3-1; unclear D gene. Germline V lookup: CDR1 LGHDT, CDR2 YNNKEL (reference sequence). The CDR3 is 13 amino acids. Trimming shortened V by 7 bases and J by 3 bases, and 11 bases separated the two germline ends. CDR3 amino acids: CASTGLVTDTQYF. CDR3 coding DNA: TGTGCCAGCACCGGGCTAGTTACAGATACGCAGTATTTT.

This clonotype was counted a few times. This sequence joins TRBV7-3 and TRBJ2-1; the D is unclear. Trimming pared 1 base from V and 7 bases from J, leaving 8 bases between. Germline assignment: CDR1 SGHTA and CDR2 FQGTGA. The CDR3 sequence is 13 residues long. CDR3 loop: CASSLNFQNEQFF. DNA of the CDR3: TGTGCCAGCAGCTTAAATTTCCAGAATGAGCAGTTCTTC.

Concerning this clonotype itself: Since a far larger clone is one base different, this is likely a read error. The chain uses TRBV11-1 and TRBJ2-1; 7 nucleotides align to TRBD2. Looked up from germline, CDR1 is SGHAT and CDR2 is FQDESV (reference sequence). The V and J ends lost 7 bases and 4 bases, in that order; junction bases with no gene match: 13. The CDR3 is 16 amino acids. CDR3: CASTHVGGGSYNEQFF. CDR3 bases: TGTGCCAGCACCCACGTGGGGGGGGGTTCTTACAATGAGCAGTTCTTC.

This clonotype was observed many times. The V call is TRBV6-2 or TRBV6-3, the J call TRBJ1-1, with no clear D. The germline V gene encodes CDR1 MNHEY and CDR2 SVGEGT. The CDR3 is made up of 13 amino acids. Trimming stripped 5 bases from V and 4 bases from J, with 11 bases between. The CDR3 sequence is CASSQRYGTEAFF. CDR3 in DNA: TGTGCCAGCAGTCAACGATACGGCACTGAAGCTTTCTTT.

This clonotype was seen many times. This rearrangement joins TRBV12-3 or TRBV12-4 to TRBJ1-1; 7 bases line up with TRBD1. The CDR3 runs to 16 residues. Trimming at V came to 6 bases and at J to 0 bases, leaving 10 bases not matched to a gene. CDR3 in DNA: TGTGCCAGCAGATCCGGGACAGCCCTATTGAACACTGAAGCTTTCTTT. Its translation is CASRSGTALLNTEAFF.

A remark on this clonotype: A clone one base away is much larger, so this may be a read error. This sequence joins TRBV6-5 and TRBJ1-2, with unresolved D. The germline V gene has CDR1 MNHEY and CDR2 SVGAGI. The CDR3 spans 15 residues. The CDR3 spells CAGSYRAVGRGGYTF. The CDR3 region has the DNA TGTGCCGGCAGTTATCGGGCAGTGGGCCGAGGTGGCTACACCTTC.

V gene TRBV5-6 combines with J gene TRBJ2-6; TRBD1 agrees at 7 bases. The CDR3 covers 16 residues. Unmatched junction bases numbered 4, after V lost 3 bases and J lost 1 base. Germline CDR1 reads SGHDT; CDR2 reads YYEEEE. The CDR3 DNA reads TGTGCCAGCAGCTCCCTACAGGGGTCTGGGGCCAACGTCCTGACTTTC. Protein sequence: CASSSLQGSGANVLTF.

This clonotype appeared many times. This chain joins TRBV12-3 or TRBV12-4 and TRBJ2-5; 8 nucleotides match TRBD1. This CDR3 has 14 residues. Trimming cost V 6 bases and J 4 bases; bases outside gene matches: 7. CDR3 in DNA: TGTGCCAGCAGCCCGGGACAGGCTCGAGAGACCCAGTACTTC. Translating gives CASSPGQARETQYF.

This sequence joins TRBV7-3 and TRBJ1-6; D unresolved. V lost 5 bases and J lost 8, with 10 bases in between. Germline V gives CDR1 SGHTA, CDR2 FQGTGA. The CDR3 loop spans 13 amino acids. The CDR3 DNA reads TGTGCCAGCAGCATAAAAAACGATTCACCCCTCCACTTT. Protein product: CASSIKNDSPLHF.

In this sample, this clonotype turned up many times. V is TRBV5-5 and J is TRBJ1-5, with D possibly being TRBD1 (5 bases). The CDR3 consists of 17 residues. Germline CDR1 and CDR2: SGHKS and YYEKEE (reference sequence). V lost 2 bases to trimming and J lost 0 bases, with 15 bases between them. Here the CDR3 DNA reads TGTGCCAGCAGCTTTCGCGCCGACAGAAATAGCAATCAGCCCCAGCATTTT. Translation: CASSFRADRNSNQPQHF.

This clonotype was picked up many times. For the CDR3, the DNA is TGCAGTGCTAGAGAGACAGGGAGGACCTCCTACGAGCAGTACTTC. Protein: CSARETGRTSYEQYF. The V gene is TRBV20-1, the J gene TRBJ2-7, with a weak D call TRBD1 (7 bases). V was shortened by 0 bases and J by 0 bases, with 12 bases between the two germline ends. The CDR3 runs 15 residues. The germline CDR1 and CDR2 sequences are DFQATT and SNEGSKA (reference sequence).

The rearrangement links TRBV2 to TRBJ1-5; 12 nucleotides align to TRBD1. V was clipped by 3 bases and J by 2 bases; unmatched bases: 5. The CDR3 spans 17 residues. CDR1 is SNHLY, CDR2 FYNNEI, per germline. The CDR3 region is CASSEGQGALGNQPQHF. Written as DNA, the CDR3 is TGTGCCAGCAGTGAGGGACAGGGGGCGCTGGGCAATCAGCCCCAGCATTTT.

This clonotype was seen once. The junction departs from germline at one end; a sequencing error may be responsible. The V and J genes are TRBV11-2 and TRBJ2-1; D could derive from TRBD1 or TRBD2 (5 bases each). The CDR3 length is 15 residues. Germline CDR1 and CDR2: SGHAT and FQNNGV. The CDR3 region has the DNA TGTGCCAGCAGGTTCGGGACGGAAGCTTACAATAAGCAGTTCTTC. It translates to CASRFGTEAYNKQFF.

This clonotype was detected many times. The chain uses TRBV20-1 and TRBJ1-5; maybe TRBD1 (5 bases). V lost 1 base and J lost 3, with 10 bases in between. CDR1 is DFQATT and CDR2 is SNEGSKA in the germline V gene (reference sequence). This CDR3 is 14 amino acids long. The CDR3 bases are TGCAGTGCTAGAGCGGGCAGGGTCAATCAGCCCCAGCATTTT. Encoded protein: CSARAGRVNQPQHF.

This clonotype was observed many times. This chain links TRBV18 with TRBJ1-1; no definite D call. This CDR3 has 13 amino acids. Trimming stripped 1 base from V and 11 bases from J, with 14 bases between. The germline CDR1 and CDR2 sequences are KGHSH and LQKENI. CDR3 nucleotide sequence: TGTGCCAGCTCACCACTTGAGGAAGGCCCGGCTTTCTTT. Its protein is CASSPLEEGPAFF. The entire variable domain, with the rest obtained from reference TRBV18 and TRBJ1-1, is as follows: NAGVMQNPRHLVRRRGQEARLRCSPMKGHSHVYWYRQLPEEGLKFMVYLQKENIIDESGMPKERFSAEFPKEGPSILRIQQVVRGDSAAYFCASSPLEEGPAFFGQGTRLTVV.

This clonotype was detected many times. V usage is TRBV11-2 and J usage is TRBJ1-2; D call uncertain. V was shortened by 1 base and J by 6 bases, with 9 bases between the two germline ends. CDR3 size: 13 residues. Germline CDR1 and CDR2: SGHAT and FQNNGV. DNA for the CDR3: TGTGCCAGCAGCTTAGTTCCCGGGGATGGCTACACCTTC. Protein sequence: CASSLVPGDGYTF. The full variable domain, in which reference TRBV11-2 and TRBJ1-2 provide the parts outside the CDR3, is EAGVAQSPRYKIIEKRQSVAFWCNPISGHATLYWYQQILGQGPKLLIQFQNNGVVDDSQLPKDRFSAERLKGVDSTLKIQPAKLEDSAVYLCASSLVPGDGYTFGSGTRLTVV.

This clonotype has only one observation. Being one base from a much bigger clone, this may be a read error. The chain couples TRBV6-1 to TRBJ2-3; perhaps TRBD2 as D (5 bases). The CDR3 is made up of 16 amino acids. The V gene's germline CDR1 is MNHNS and CDR2 SASEGT. V was shortened by 6 bases and J by 1 base, with 17 bases between the two germline ends. Written as DNA, the CDR3 is TGTGCCAGCAGCCCGCCCCGACTATCTGGCACAGATACGCAGTATTTT. Its protein is CASSPPRLSGTDTQYF.